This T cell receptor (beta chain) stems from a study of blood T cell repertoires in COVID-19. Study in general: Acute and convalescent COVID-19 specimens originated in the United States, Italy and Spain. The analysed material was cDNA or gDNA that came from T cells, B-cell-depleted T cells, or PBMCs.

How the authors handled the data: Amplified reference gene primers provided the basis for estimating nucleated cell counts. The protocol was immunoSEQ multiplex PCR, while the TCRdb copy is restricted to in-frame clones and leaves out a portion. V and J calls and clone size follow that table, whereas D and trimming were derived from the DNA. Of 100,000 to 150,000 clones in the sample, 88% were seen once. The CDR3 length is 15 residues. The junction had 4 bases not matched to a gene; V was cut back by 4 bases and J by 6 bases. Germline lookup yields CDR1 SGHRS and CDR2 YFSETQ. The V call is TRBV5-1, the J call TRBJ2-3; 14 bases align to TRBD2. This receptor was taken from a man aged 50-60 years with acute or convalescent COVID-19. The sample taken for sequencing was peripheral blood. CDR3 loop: CASSTRLAGGDTQYF. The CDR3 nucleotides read TGCGCCAGCAGCACCCGACTAGCGGGAGGGGATACGCAGTATTTT.